This T cell receptor (beta chain) was documented in a study of T-cell memory formation after mild COVID-19. Overall study context: The TCR clusters were mostly specific to one donor. General study points: Shrinking CD4+ clones were chiefly CM and EM; CD8+ ones were chiefly EMRA. Clones that got smaller from day 15 to 85 had even CD4/CD8, while clones growing later tipped toward CD4+.

A note on this clonotype: Its antigen is undetermined.

Trimming pared 2 bases from V and 11 bases from J, leaving 11 bases between. CDR1 and CDR2 (germline): SGHRS, YFSETQ. The CDR3 is made up of 12 amino acids. 5'RACE primed from the constant segment yielded TCR alpha and TCR beta cDNA libraries bearing sample barcodes and UMIs. TCRdb re-called the 5' RACE reads with MiXCR, one entry per CDR3 protein. The table includes some 120,000 distinct CDR3 sequences, about a sixth detected once. Sample: PBMCs or a T cell subset sorted from them (not recorded which). This rearrangement joins TRBV5-1 to TRBJ2-1; D is possibly TRBD1 (6 bases). This sequence originates from a man aged 18 to 30 who had mild COVID-19 (a few samples of this study predate the infection). Cell type and time point are not known. CDR3 protein: CASSFDRYKQFF. The CDR3 DNA sequence: TGCGCCAGCAGCTTTGACAGGTACAAGCAGTTCTTC.